Sequencing of this TCR beta chain was carried out in a study of blood T cell repertoires in COVID-19. Study in general: Acute-phase and convalescent COVID-19 samples originated in the United States, Italy and Spain.

Profiled with immunoSEQ multiplex PCR; TCRdb holds only in-frame clones, not every one. The sample lists about 260,000 clones, 75% to 90% occurring once. Germline V gives CDR1 KGHSH, CDR2 LQKENI. The CDR3 is made up of 15 amino acids. V was cut by 0 bases and J by 10 bases, with 17 bases left in between. This chain connects TRBV18 to TRBJ2-3; D not certain. Sequencing used peripheral blood. The clonotype comes from a woman aged 40 to 55 who had recovered from COVID-19. Here the CDR3 DNA reads TGTGCCAGCTCACCACCGAGTTGTTTATACTTTGCGCAGTATTTT. As protein: CASSPPSCLYFAQYF.